The 19 T cell receptor beta chains below were found in one sample sequenced in a study of blood T cell repertoires in COVID-19 (dated by TCRdb to 2020 to 2021). The library came from the immunoSEQ multiplex PCR assay. TCRdb retrieved this table from immuneACCESS and kept in-frame rearrangements only. Not all clones are present; in checked studies, unresolved V genes account for under half, and no reason is known for the remainder. Recorded for this sample are under 200,000 clones; approximately 86% of them occurred a single time. The top ten constitute 9.8% of the sample. Sequencing was performed on peripheral blood. These receptors originate from a woman over 75 with acute or convalescent COVID-19.

The genes are TRBV27 and TRBJ2-7; 8 positions match TRBD2. Per the germline V gene, CDR1 is MNHEY and CDR2 is SMNVEV (reference sequence). J gave up 3 bases and V 4 bases, and 11 bases lay outside the gene matches. The CDR3 is 16 residues long. The CDR3 bases are TGTGCCAGCAGTTCGGGAGGGGGGCGCCCAGACTACGAGCAGTACTTC. Encoded protein: CASSSGGGRPDYEQYF.

The V and J genes are TRBV14 and TRBJ2-1; 11 positions agree with TRBD2. Germline V gene lookup returns CDR1 SGHDN and CDR2 FVKESK. The J segment lost 6 bases and the V segment lost 4 bases, leaving 2 bases of the junction unmatched. The CDR3 runs to 14 residues. This CDR3 reads CASSRLAGGNEQFF. The DNA for the CDR3 is TGTGCCAGCAGCCGTCTAGCGGGGGGCAATGAGCAGTTCTTC.

The V call is TRBV20-1, the J call TRBJ2-2; 9 nucleotides align to TRBD1. This CDR3 spans 15 amino acids. CDR1 is DFQATT and CDR2 is SNEGSKA in the germline V gene (reference sequence). The J segment lost 6 bases and the V segment lost 3 bases, leaving 8 bases of the junction unmatched. CDR3 sequence reads: CSASQSGQGPGELFF. CDR3 sequence (DNA): TGCAGTGCTAGTCAGTCGGGACAGGGCCCCGGGGAGCTGTTTTTT.

A few counts support this clone. The chain has TRBV12-5 and TRBJ2-1; 9 nucleotides agree with TRBD1. This CDR3 is 15 amino acids long. Looked up from germline, CDR1 is LGHNT and CDR2 is FRNRAP. Trimming took 5 bases from V and 4 from J; bases not matched to a gene: 6. Written as DNA, the CDR3 is TGTGCTAGTGGTCGCGGGACAGGGCCATACAATGAGCAGTTCTTC. Its translation is CASGRGTGPYNEQFF.

The CDR3 nucleotides are TGTGCCAGTAGTATAAATCCCGGAGCCAAAAACATTCAGTACTTC. Protein product: CASSINPGAKNIQYF. The chain combines TRBV19 with TRBJ2-4; D unresolved. Germline V gives CDR1 LNHDA, CDR2 SQIVND (reference sequence). The CDR3 has 15 amino acids. V gave up 2 bases and J gave up 0 bases, with 8 bases separating them.

The gene calls are TRBV19 and TRBJ1-5, with D unresolved. The CDR3 consists of 15 residues. Looked up from germline, CDR1 is LNHDA and CDR2 is SQIVND (reference sequence). Trimming pared 7 bases from V and 7 bases from J, leaving 20 bases between. The CDR3 reads CASNPPASRAQPQHF. CDR3 DNA sequence: TGTGCCAGTAACCCCCCCGCCTCCCGAGCCCAGCCCCAGCATTTT.

The rearrangement uses TRBV7-2 and TRBJ1-1, with D perhaps matching TRBD1 (6 bases). The germline V gene encodes CDR1 SGHTA and CDR2 FQGNSA. CDR3 size: 16 residues. Deletions cut 1 base from V and 1 base from J, with 13 bases between. CDR3 loop: CASSLGGGRGNTEAFF. CDR3 nucleotide sequence: TGTGCCAGCAGCTTAGGTGGGGGCCGAGGGAACACTGAAGCTTTCTTT.

The V call is TRBV19, the J call TRBJ1-1; a possible D gene is TRBD1 (6 bases). Germline V gene data show CDR1 as LNHDA and CDR2 as SQIVND (reference sequence). Between the trimmed V and J ends, which lost 1 base and 1 base, there was a span of 13 bases. CDR3 length equals 16 residues. The CDR3 loop reads CASSIAVRGRNTEAFF. The CDR3 DNA reads as TGTGCCAGTAGTATAGCTGTCAGGGGTCGGAACACTGAAGCTTTCTTT.

The J gene is TRBJ1-1, the V gene TRBV18; D unclear. CDR1 is KGHSH, CDR2 LQKENI, per germline. Trimming shortened V by 4 bases and J by 0 bases, and 9 bases separated the two germline ends. The CDR3 has 14 amino acids. The CDR3 bases are TGTGCCAGCTCACTAAGCCTTATGAACACTGAAGCTTTCTTT. This sequence encodes CASSLSLMNTEAFF. Based on the CDR3 plus reference TRBV18 and TRBJ1-1, the full variable domain is NAGVMQNPRHLVRRRGQEARLRCSPMKGHSHVYWYRQLPEEGLKFMVYLQKENIIDESGMPKERFSAEFPKEGPSILRIQQVVRGDSAAYFCASSLSLMNTEAFFGQGTRLTVV.

The chain couples TRBV2 to TRBJ2-2, with D unclear. There are 17 residues in the CDR3. Germline loops: CDR1 SNHLY, CDR2 FYNNEI. V shed 8 bases and J shed 2 bases, with 21 bases lying between them. The CDR3 region is CASAFLAARVNTGELFF. The CDR3 region has the DNA TGTGCCAGCGCCTTCTTGGCGGCCCGCGTAAACACCGGGGAGCTGTTTTTT.

This rearrangement joins TRBV2 to TRBJ2-3; D gene ambiguous. V was shortened by 4 bases and J by 3 bases, with 14 bases between the two germline ends. The germline V gene encodes CDR1 SNHLY and CDR2 FYNNEI. CDR3 length equals 15 residues. CDR3 sequence (DNA): TGTGCCAGCAGTGTGGGCAGGCGCACGACAGATACGCAGTATTTT. Translation gives CASSVGRRTTDTQYF.

This clone was detected a few times. The V gene is TRBV7-2, the J gene TRBJ1-5; no firm D call. This CDR3 comprises 15 residues. Germline assignment: CDR1 SGHTA and CDR2 FQGNSA. V gave up 5 bases and J gave up 0 bases, with 11 bases separating them. The CDR3 protein is CASSPPGDSNQPQHF. The CDR3 region has the DNA TGTGCCAGCAGCCCACCTGGAGATAGCAATCAGCCCCAGCATTTT.

In this sample, this clone turned up once. The chain joins TRBV18 to TRBJ2-2, with TRBD1 as a possible D gene (5 bases). The germline gives CDR1 KGHSH, CDR2 LQKENI. The CDR3 has 15 amino acids. Trimming stripped 3 bases from V and 2 bases from J, with 10 bases between. Written as DNA, the CDR3 is TGTGCCAGCTCACCGTCTCAGGGAAACACCGGGGAGCTGTTTTTT. This sequence encodes CASSPSQGNTGELFF.

This chain uses TRBV29-1 with TRBJ2-1; the match to TRBD1 covers 7 bases. J was trimmed by 7 bases and V by 2 bases; bases with no gene match: 8. Per the germline V gene, CDR1 is SQVTM and CDR2 is ANQGSEA. This CDR3 is built from 14 residues. CDR3 sequence: CSVEYRAGGNEQFF. CDR3 bases: TGCAGCGTTGAATATAGGGCAGGGGGAAATGAGCAGTTCTTC.

J is TRBJ1-2 and V is TRBV7-2; no clear D. V lost 1 base, J lost 8 bases, and 11 bases lay in between. Germline CDR1 is SGHTA and CDR2 is FQGNSA. This CDR3 region has 13 residues. CDR3 loop: CASSLVVPLGYTF. The CDR3 DNA reads as TGTGCCAGCAGCTTAGTAGTACCGTTGGGCTACACCTTC.

In its sample, this clone was seen a few times. The chain uses TRBV28 and TRBJ1-2; D gene ambiguous. V lost 1 base to trimming and J lost 8 bases, with 17 bases between them. This CDR3 contains 15 residues. Germline V gene lookup returns CDR1 MDHEN and CDR2 SYDVKM. In DNA, the CDR3 is TGTGCCAGCAGTTTATTGACTGCCCGTCTGAGGGGCTACACCTTC. Residues: CASSLLTARLRGYTF.

This chain connects TRBV19 to TRBJ1-1; possibly TRBD1 for D (5 bases). CDR3 size: 12 residues. Looked up from germline, CDR1 is LNHDA and CDR2 is SQIVND (reference sequence). Deletions cut 7 bases from V and 9 bases from J, with 15 bases between. CDR3 sequence reads: CASMKGGGQAFF. CDR3 nucleotide sequence: TGTGCCAGTATGAAGGGCGGGGGTCAAGCTTTCTTT.

The CDR3 reads CASSLSGQGGYGYTF. DNA for the CDR3: TGTGCCAGCAGTTTATCGGGGCAGGGGGGCTATGGCTACACCTTC. The chain is built from TRBV27 and TRBJ1-2, with 7 bases aligning to TRBD1. The V segment lost 0 bases and the J segment 4 bases; nucleotides outside the gene matches: 5. The germline CDR1 and CDR2 sequences are MNHEY and SMNVEV (reference sequence). The CDR3 is 15 amino acids.

CDR3 region: CSASRLAGGLTHNEQFF. CDR3 DNA: TGCAGTGCTAGTCGGCTAGCGGGGGGCTTAACGCACAATGAGCAGTTCTTC. This chain uses TRBV20-1 with TRBJ2-1; 11 bases agree with TRBD2. Germline V gene data show CDR1 as DFQATT and CDR2 as SNEGSKA (reference sequence). The V gene end was trimmed by 3 bases and the J gene end by 5 bases; junction bases not matched to a gene: 12. The CDR3 extends over 17 amino acids.